These 15 T cell receptor beta chains share one sample of origin, sequenced in a study of response to subunit inactivated influenza vaccine. Using its own MiXCR run on the RT-PCR reads, TCRdb lists one record per CDR3 protein. The profile shows 530,000 or so distinct CDR3 sequences, 12% to 15% of them singletons. The sample consisted of PBMCs from blood, taken less than 13 days after vaccination. The origin of the receptors is a man aged 45-65 years who received an inactivated influenza vaccine.

This sequence joins TRBV7-8 and TRBJ1-5; D unresolved. Trimming left V 1 base short and J 6 bases short, with 13 bases between. The CDR3 extends over 15 amino acids. CDR1 is SGHVS, CDR2 FQNEAQ, per germline. The CDR3 DNA is TGTGCCAGCAGCTTAGAGGCGGGAGCGGCTCAGCCCCAGCATTTT. Residues: CASSLEAGAAQPQHF.

The rearrangement uses TRBV7-9 and TRBJ2-3; perhaps D is TRBD1 or TRBD2 (6 bases each). The CDR3 is 15 amino acids. The ends were cut back, 6 bases at V and 1 base at J, with 14 bases in the middle. Germline assignment: CDR1 SEHNR and CDR2 FQNEAQ (reference sequence). CDR3 sequence reads: CASRTQGGGTDTQYF. The CDR3 DNA follows: TGTGCCAGCAGAACACAGGGAGGCGGCACAGATACGCAGTATTTT.

Of note for this clonotype: Because the CDR3 is missing its conserved closing phenylalanine or tryptophan, this is likely a read error. V and J are TRBV20-1 and TRBJ2-5; D possibly uses TRBD1 or TRBD2 (5 bases each). Germline V gene data show CDR1 as DFQATT and CDR2 as SNEGSKA (reference sequence). The CDR3 consists of 13 residues. The CDR3 bases are TGCAGTGCTGGGTTGGGGGACCAGGAGACCCAGTACCTC. Translated: CSAGLGDQETQYL.

The chain employs TRBV20-1 and TRBJ1-2, with D uncertain. Germline V gene data show CDR1 as DFQATT and CDR2 as SNEGSKA (reference sequence). This CDR3 is built from 12 residues. V was shortened by 8 bases and J by 5 bases, with 15 bases between the two germline ends. The chain's CDR3 is CSIASYLYGYTF. Here the CDR3 DNA reads TGCAGTATCGCAAGCTACCTATATGGCTACACCTTC.

This clonotype was found a few times. The chain couples TRBV20-1 to TRBJ2-1, with D unclear. Germline loops: CDR1 DFQATT, CDR2 SNEGSKA (reference sequence). The CDR3 length is 13 residues. The V gene lost 0 bases and the J gene lost 5 bases, with 8 bases spanning the gap. The CDR3 nucleotides are TGCAGTGCTAGAGAAGAGTACGACAATGAGCAGTTCTTC. Translated: CSAREEYDNEQFF.

V usage is TRBV12-3 or TRBV12-4 and J usage is TRBJ2-2; maybe TRBD2 (5 bases). V was clipped by 5 bases and J by 1 base, with 11 bases between them. The CDR3 runs to 15 residues. The CDR3 is CASSRSVGNTGELFF. DNA of the CDR3: TGTGCCAGCAGTCGTAGCGTGGGGAACACCGGGGAGCTGTTTTTT.

This rearrangement joins TRBV7-9 to TRBJ2-3, with 8 bases that match TRBD1. This CDR3 is built from 16 residues. Unmatched junction bases numbered 12, after V lost 5 bases and J lost 5 bases. CDR1 and CDR2 (germline): SEHNR, FQNEAQ (reference sequence). This CDR3 reads CASSPRTGNVLDTQYF. The CDR3 DNA follows: TGTGCCAGCAGCCCCCGGACAGGGAATGTTCTAGATACGCAGTATTTT.

The chain has TRBV11-2 and TRBJ2-3; 13 bases line up with TRBD2. V shed 4 bases and J 6 bases; nucleotides not matched to a gene: 13. CDR1 SGHAT and CDR2 FQNNGV come from the germline V gene. The CDR3 extends over 18 amino acids. In nucleotides, the CDR3 is TGTGCCAGCAGCTCTCTACGGACTAGCGGGAGCTCCTCCGATACGCAGTATTTT. Translation: CASSSLRTSGSSSDTQYF.

This clonotype turned up a few times. The J gene is TRBJ2-1, the V gene TRBV4-2; TRBD2 aligns across 15 bases. V lost 3 bases to trimming and J lost 12 bases; unmatched junction nucleotides: 12. Germline values: CDR1 LGHNA, CDR2 YNFKEQ. The length of the CDR3 is 17 residues. Written as DNA, the CDR3 is TGTGCCAGCAGCCAGGAAACCGGGACTAGCGGGGGGTTGAGGCAGTTCTTC. It translates to CASSQETGTSGGLRQFF.

This clonotype appeared a few times. The chain carries TRBV2 and TRBJ2-1; D unresolved. The V end lost 3 bases, the J end lost 6 bases, and 18 bases lay between the germline ends. Germline V gene data show CDR1 as SNHLY and CDR2 as FYNNEI. The CDR3 is made up of 16 amino acids. The CDR3 coding sequence is TGTGCCAGCAGTGATGACGTAGCCCTCGGCCTCAATGAGCAGTTCTTC. Translation: CASSDDVALGLNEQFF.

This clonotype occurred many times. The rearrangement links TRBV12-3 or TRBV12-4 to TRBJ1-1; possibly TRBD1 for D (5 bases). The CDR3 has 14 residues. Trimming left V 5 bases short and J 1 base short, with 11 bases between. The CDR3, as DNA: TGTGCCAGCAGTCCCTCGGGGGAGAACACTGAAGCTTTCTTT. Protein sequence: CASSPSGENTEAFF.

This clonotype was seen a handful of times. The chain employs TRBV7-9 and TRBJ1-2, with D perhaps TRBD1 (5 bases). V gave up 1 base and J gave up 8 bases, with 11 bases separating them. In germline, CDR1 is SEHNR, CDR2 FQNEAQ (reference sequence). The CDR3 contains 13 residues. DNA for the CDR3: TGTGCCAGCAGCTTAGAGGACACAGCCGGCTACACCTTC. Its translation is CASSLEDTAGYTF.

In this sample, this clonotype turned up a few times. The J gene is TRBJ2-1, the V gene TRBV29-1; D is perhaps TRBD1 or TRBD2 (5 bases each). With 4 bases removed from V and 10 bases from J, the gap between germline ends came to 14 bases. Germline lookup yields CDR1 SQVTM and CDR2 ANQGSEA. This CDR3 is 12 amino acids long. For the CDR3, the DNA is TGCAGCGTTGGACCGGGACCACGAGAGCAGTTCTTC. Its protein is CSVGPGPREQFF.

The sample holds many counts of this clonotype. The chain is built from TRBV24-1 and TRBJ2-7; weak D call: TRBD2 (5 bases). Germline loops: CDR1 KGHDR, CDR2 SFDVKD. The length of the CDR3 is 13 residues. Trimming cost V 5 bases and J 2 bases, with 9 bases left between them. CDR3 coding DNA: TGTGCCACCAGTGGTTCGGGAACCTACGAGCAGTACTTC. It translates to CATSGSGTYEQYF.

The chain links TRBV2 to TRBJ2-4; no definite D call. Germline assignment: CDR1 SNHLY and CDR2 FYNNEI. The CDR3 covers 14 residues. Trimming pared 2 bases from V and 3 bases from J, leaving 8 bases between. As DNA, the CDR3 is TGTGCCAGCAGTGAACTAGTGGACAAAAACATTCAGTACTTC. This sequence encodes CASSELVDKNIQYF.